The sequence of this TCR beta chain was determined in a study of HIV-infected patients and healthy controls. Ten or more counts support this clonotype. Its specificity is not known. This beta chain was picked up by a library intended for alpha chains and is off target, so its count carries little meaning. Follow-up blood was drawn about 14 weeks, roughly three months, after antiretroviral therapy began. No cell fractionation was done, so the repertoire covers all unsorted peripheral blood T cells. cDNA was made from approximately 500 ng RNA using alpha and beta constant primers. Each of the alpha and beta chains got its own library through chain-specific third strand synthesis with indices. TCRdb re-derived calls from the 5' RACE reads in MiXCR, one entry per CDR3 protein. The data show 8,000 to 8,500 distinct CDR3 sequences, roughly 6.3% seen once. CDR1 is SGDLS and CDR2 is YYNGEE in the germline V gene. The V gene lost 2 bases and the J gene lost 1 base, with 12 bases spanning the gap. CDR3 length equals 15 residues.

Regarding the study as a whole: HLA types of the donors remained undetermined.

This receptor was taken from an adult with HIV infection. The chain combines TRBV9 with TRBJ1-1; perhaps TRBD1 as D (6 bases). The material sequenced was blood, taken during antiretroviral therapy. CDR3 DNA sequence: TGTGCCAGCAGCGTGGGGGGCAGCCAGAACACTGAAGCTTTCTTT. This encodes CASSVGGSQNTEAFF.